The next 10 T cell receptor beta chains were all read from a single sample in a study. TCRdb fed the reads into MiXCR, producing one record per CDR3 protein. Of about 1,100 distinct CDR3 sequences detected, about 40% appear once; the ten largest clones hold approximately 56%. Sequenced material: CD8+ T cells (not recorded whether cultured). The receptors stem from a male donor.

By proportion, this clonotype is medium-sized. V and J are TRBV19 and TRBJ2-1, with D hard to call. Germline assignment: CDR1 LNHDA and CDR2 SQIVND (reference sequence). The CDR3 is made up of 12 amino acids. The V end lost 5 bases, the J end lost 10 bases, and 12 bases lay between the germline ends. This chain's CDR3 is CASSGPVAEQFF. The DNA of the CDR3 is TGTGCCAGTAGTGGCCCGGTGGCAGAGCAGTTCTTC.

To note about this clonotype: This is likely a read error, given that the CDR3 carries no conserved phenylalanine or tryptophan at its end. This chain links TRBV19 with TRBJ2-1; 8 nucleotides line up with TRBD2. Germline lookup yields CDR1 LNHDA and CDR2 SQIVND (reference sequence). The CDR3 covers 15 residues. Germline trimming cut 5 bases from V and 7 bases from J; bases unmatched to any gene: 10. The CDR3 DNA follows: TGTGCCAGTAGTCCCCCTGCGGGAGGTCTAAATGAGCAGTTCCTC. Translating gives CASSPPAGGLNEQFL.

The rearrangement uses TRBV19 and TRBJ2-3; D remains ambiguous. The V gene's germline CDR1 is LNHDA and CDR2 SQIVND (reference sequence). The V gene lost 4 bases and the J gene lost 6 bases, with 11 bases spanning the gap. The CDR3 loop spans 13 amino acids. CDR3 sequence (DNA): TGTGCCAGTAGTACAGTTTCGCGTGATACGCAGTATTTT. Translating it yields CASSTVSRDTQYF.

With respect to this clonotype: This may be a read error, as it is one base from a much larger clone. The V gene is TRBV28, the J gene TRBJ1-5; TRBD1 is a possible D gene (5 bases). This CDR3 is built from 14 residues. Germline V lookup: CDR1 MDHEN, CDR2 SYDVKM. The CDR3 region has the DNA TGTGCCAGCAGTTTCCGGGACCCCCATCAGCCCCGGCATTTT. Residues: CASSFRDPHQPRHF.

This clonotype rates as medium-sized (0.01 to 0.1%). The CDR3 sequence is CASSSGNTEAFF. CDR3 bases: TGTGCCAGTAGTTCGGGGAACACTGAAGCTTTCTTT. The chain carries TRBV19 and TRBJ1-1; D remains ambiguous. The germline V gene has CDR1 LNHDA and CDR2 SQIVND (reference sequence). CDR3 length: 12 residues. Trimming removed 5 bases at V and 1 base at J, with 5 bases between.

To note about this clonotype: Relative to the germline gene, one junction end is altered; a read error may explain this. The J gene is TRBJ2-7, the V gene TRBV18; the D is unclear. Per the germline V gene, CDR1 is KGHSH and CDR2 is LQKENI. CDR3 length equals 14 residues. The CDR3 sequence: CAGSPPTFSYGQYF. In DNA form, the CDR3 reads TGTGCCGGCTCACCACCGACTTTCTCCTACGGGCAGTACTTC.

With respect to this clonotype: A much larger clone is a single base away; this may be a read error. This rearrangement joins TRBV20-1 to TRBJ2-3; D gene unclear. Germline CDR1 reads DFQATT; CDR2 reads SNEGSKA (reference sequence). This CDR3 is 10 amino acids long. Here the CDR3 DNA reads TGCAGTGCTGTCTCGGATACGCGGTATTTT. This translates into CSAVSDTRYF.

A word on this clonotype: This may come from a read error, since a much larger clone is one base off. The chain combines TRBV27 with TRBJ2-1, with 13 bases fitting TRBD2. Germline V gene data show CDR1 as MNHEY and CDR2 as SMNVEV (reference sequence). Trimming cost V 8 bases and J 12 bases; bases outside gene matches: 7. The CDR3 covers 13 residues. The DNA for the CDR3 is TGTGCCAGCCGGACTAGCGGGAGCTATGGGCAGTTCTTC. Its protein is CASRTSGSYGQFF.

By share, this clonotype ranks as medium-sized (0.01 to 0.1%). The gene calls are TRBV19 and TRBJ2-1, with D perhaps TRBD2 (5 bases). The length of the CDR3 is 13 residues. CDR1 and CDR2 from the germline V gene are LNHDA and SQIVND (reference sequence). V was cut by 2 bases and J by 7 bases, with 9 bases left in between. The CDR3 reads CASSIYSANEQFF. CDR3 in DNA: TGTGCCAGTAGTATATATAGCGCGAATGAGCAGTTCTTC.

The chain links TRBV19 to TRBJ1-2, with a tentative D call TRBD1 (5 bases). Deletions cut 3 bases from V and 4 bases from J, with 12 bases between. The CDR3 is 14 amino acids. Germline assignment: CDR1 LNHDA and CDR2 SQIVND (reference sequence). Here the CDR3 reads CASSINGGTYGYTF. In nucleotides, the CDR3 is TGTGCCAGTAGTATCAACGGAGGGACCTATGGCTACACCTTC. Drawing the rest from reference TRBV19 and TRBJ1-2, the complete variable domain is DGGITQSPKYLFRKEGQNVTLSCEQNLNHDAMYWYRQDPGQGLRLIYYSQIVNDFQKGDIAEGYSVSREKKESFPLTVTSAQKNPTAFYLCASSINGGTYGYTFGSGTRLTVV.